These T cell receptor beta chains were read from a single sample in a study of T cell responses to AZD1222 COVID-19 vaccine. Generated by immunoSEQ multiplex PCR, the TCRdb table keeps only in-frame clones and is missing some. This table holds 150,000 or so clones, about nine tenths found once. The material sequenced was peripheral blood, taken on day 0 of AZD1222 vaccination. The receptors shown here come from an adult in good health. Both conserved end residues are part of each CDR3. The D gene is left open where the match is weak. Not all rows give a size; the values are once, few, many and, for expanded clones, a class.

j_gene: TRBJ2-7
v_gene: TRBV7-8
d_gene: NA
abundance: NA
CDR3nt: TGTGCCAGCAGCCCCCCGTCGAGGGAGCAGTACTTC
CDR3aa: CASSPPSREQYF

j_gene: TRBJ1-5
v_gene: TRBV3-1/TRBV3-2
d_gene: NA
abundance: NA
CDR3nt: TGTGCCAGCAGCTTCGGGGAGAACCGGCAGCCCCAGCATTTT
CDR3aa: CASSFGENRQPQHF

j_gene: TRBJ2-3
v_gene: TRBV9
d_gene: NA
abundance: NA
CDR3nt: TGTGCCAGCAGCACCGGGGGCCGCACAGATACGCAGTATTTT
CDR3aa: CASSTGGRTDTQYF

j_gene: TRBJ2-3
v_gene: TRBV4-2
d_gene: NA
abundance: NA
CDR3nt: TGTGCCAGCAGCCAAGAAGGTCTATTCACAGATACGCAGTATTTT
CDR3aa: CASSQEGLFTDTQYF

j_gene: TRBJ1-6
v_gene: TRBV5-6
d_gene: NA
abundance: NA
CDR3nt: TGTGCCAGCAGCTCCGCGGGGATAGGTTCACCCCTCCACTTT
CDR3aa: CASSSAGIGSPLHF

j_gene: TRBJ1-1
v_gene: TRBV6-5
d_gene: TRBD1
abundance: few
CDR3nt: TGTGCCAGCAGACCTCAGGGGGCGGAAGCTTTCTTT
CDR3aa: CASRPQGAEAFF

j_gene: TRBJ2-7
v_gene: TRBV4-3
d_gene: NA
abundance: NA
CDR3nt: TGCGCCAGCAGCCAAGAAGCGCGGCAGACCTACGAGCAGTACTTC
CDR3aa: CASSQEARQTYEQYF

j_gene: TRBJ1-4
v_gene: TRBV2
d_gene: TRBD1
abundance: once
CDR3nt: TGTGCCAGCAGTCCCCGGACAGGGTCCGGTGAAAAACTGTTTTTT
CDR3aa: CASSPRTGSGEKLFF

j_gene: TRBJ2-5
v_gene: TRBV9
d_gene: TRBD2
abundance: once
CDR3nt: TGTGCCAGCAGCGTAGCGGGGGGGCTCGTAGAGACCCAGTACTTC
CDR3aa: CASSVAGGLVETQYF

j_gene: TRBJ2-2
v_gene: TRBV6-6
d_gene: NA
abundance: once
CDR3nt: TGTGCCAGCAGTCCCAGGGGAACCGGGGAGCTGTTTTTT
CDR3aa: CASSPRGTGELFF

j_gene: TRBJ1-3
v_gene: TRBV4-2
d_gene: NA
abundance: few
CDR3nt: TGTGCCAGCAGACAACAGCGTGACTCTGGAAACACCATATATTTT
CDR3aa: CASRQQRDSGNTIYF

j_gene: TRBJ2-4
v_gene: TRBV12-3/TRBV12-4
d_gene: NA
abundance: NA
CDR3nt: TGTGCCAGCACCCTCTCCGCCGGGGACATTCAGTACTTC
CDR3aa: CASTLSAGDIQYF

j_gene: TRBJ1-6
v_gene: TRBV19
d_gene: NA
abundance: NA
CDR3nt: TGTGCCAGTAGTGCAACAGGGAAACTGGTTTCACCCCTCCACTTT
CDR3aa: CASSATGKLVSPLHF

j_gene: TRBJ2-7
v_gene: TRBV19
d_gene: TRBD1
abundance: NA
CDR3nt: TGTGCCAGTAGTATGGACAGGCTACACTCCTACGAGCAGTACTTC
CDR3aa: CASSMDRLHSYEQYF

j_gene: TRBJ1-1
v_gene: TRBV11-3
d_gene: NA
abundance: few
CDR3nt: TGTGCCAGCAGCCCTGGCGGTGTGAACACTGAAGCTTTCTTT
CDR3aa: CASSPGGVNTEAFF

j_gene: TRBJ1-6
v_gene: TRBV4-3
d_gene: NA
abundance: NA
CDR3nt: TGCGCCAGCAGCCAAGAGAAGGGACCCCTCCACTTT
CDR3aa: CASSQEKGPLHF

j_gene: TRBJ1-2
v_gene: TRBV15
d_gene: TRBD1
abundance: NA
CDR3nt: TGTGCCACCAGCAGAGATTATGAGGGGGCGTATGGCTACACCTTC
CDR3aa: CATSRDYEGAYGYTF

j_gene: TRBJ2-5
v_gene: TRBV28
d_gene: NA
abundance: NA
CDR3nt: TGTGCCAGCAGTACCCCGTCCAGGGGAAGAGAGACCCAGTACTTC
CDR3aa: CASSTPSRGRETQYF

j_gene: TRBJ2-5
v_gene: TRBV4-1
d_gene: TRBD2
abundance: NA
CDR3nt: TGCGCCAGCAGCCTTAGCGGACTAGCGGGGGGGGTACAAGAGACCCAGTACTTC
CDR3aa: CASSLSGLAGGVQETQYF

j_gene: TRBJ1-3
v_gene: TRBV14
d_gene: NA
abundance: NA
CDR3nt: TGTGCCAGCAGCCCACAGGATATGTACTCTGGAAACACCATATATTTT
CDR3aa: CASSPQDMYSGNTIYF

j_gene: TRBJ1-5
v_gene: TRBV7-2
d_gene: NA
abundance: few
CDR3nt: TGTGCCAGCAGCTTAGGTGGGACTGGCAATCAGCCCCAGCATTTT
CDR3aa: CASSLGGTGNQPQHF

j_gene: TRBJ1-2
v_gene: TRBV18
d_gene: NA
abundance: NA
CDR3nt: TGTGCCAGCTCACCAGTAGCCTCAGAGGGGTATGGCTACACCTTC
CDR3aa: CASSPVASEGYGYTF

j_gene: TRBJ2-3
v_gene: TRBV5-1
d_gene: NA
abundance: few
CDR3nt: TGCGCCAGCAGCTTGACGGAGGCAAACACAGATACGCAGTATTTT
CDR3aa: CASSLTEANTDTQYF

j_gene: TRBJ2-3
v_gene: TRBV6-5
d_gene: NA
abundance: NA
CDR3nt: TGTGCCAGCAGTCTCGGGGCAAGCACAGATACGCAGTATTTT
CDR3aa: CASSLGASTDTQYF

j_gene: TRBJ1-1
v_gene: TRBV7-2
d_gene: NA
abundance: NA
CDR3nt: TGTGCCAGCAGCCTGCTTGTCTCGAACACTGAAGCTTTCTTT
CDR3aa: CASSLLVSNTEAFF

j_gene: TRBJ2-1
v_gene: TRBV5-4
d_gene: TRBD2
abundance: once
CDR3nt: TGTGCCAGCAGCCCGAGCGGGGGGACCTACAATGAGCAGTTCTTC
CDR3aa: CASSPSGGTYNEQFF

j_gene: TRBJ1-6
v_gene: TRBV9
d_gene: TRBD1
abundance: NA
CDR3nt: TGTGCCAGCAGCGAGAGAGGACAGGGATATTCACCCCTCCACTTT
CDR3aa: CASSERGQGYSPLHF

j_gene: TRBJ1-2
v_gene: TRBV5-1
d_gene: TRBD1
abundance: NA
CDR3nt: TGCGCCAGCGGGACAGGGACTAACTATGGCTACACCTTC
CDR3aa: CASGTGTNYGYTF

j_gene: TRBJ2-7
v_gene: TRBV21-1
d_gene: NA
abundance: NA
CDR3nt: NA
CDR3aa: CASSSSVGLGSYEQYF

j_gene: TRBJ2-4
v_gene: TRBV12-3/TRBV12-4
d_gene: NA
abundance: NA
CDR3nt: TGTGCCAGCAGCCCACAGGGTTTCATTCAGTACTTC
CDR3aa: CASSPQGFIQYF

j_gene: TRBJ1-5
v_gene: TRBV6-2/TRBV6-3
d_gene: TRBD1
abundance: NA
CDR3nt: TGTGCCAGCAGTTACCCCGCGGCGGAGGGGGCACTTTATAGCAATCAGCCCCAGCATTTT
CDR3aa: CASSYPAAEGALYSNQPQHF

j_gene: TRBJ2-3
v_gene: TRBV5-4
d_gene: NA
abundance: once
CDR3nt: TGTGCCAGCAGCTCTGGACAGAAAAAATCCACAGATACGCAGTATTTT
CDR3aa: CASSSGQKKSTDTQYF

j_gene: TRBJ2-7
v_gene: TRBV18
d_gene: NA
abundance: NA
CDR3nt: TGTGCCAGCTCATCACGACAGGAGACCTACGAGCAGTACTTC
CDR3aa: CASSSRQETYEQYF

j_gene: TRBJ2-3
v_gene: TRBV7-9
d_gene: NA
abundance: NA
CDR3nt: TGTGCTTCCGGACAGACCGGCAGGGTAGGGGATACGCAGTATTTT
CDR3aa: CASGQTGRVGDTQYF

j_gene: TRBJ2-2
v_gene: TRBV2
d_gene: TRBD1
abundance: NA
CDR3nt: TGTGCCAGCACCTCCGGGACAGCGAACACCGGGGAGCTGTTTTTT
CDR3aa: CASTSGTANTGELFF

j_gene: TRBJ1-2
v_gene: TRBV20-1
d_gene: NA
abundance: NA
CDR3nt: TGCAGTGCTAAGACAGCATATGGCTACACCTTC
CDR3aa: CSAKTAYGYTF

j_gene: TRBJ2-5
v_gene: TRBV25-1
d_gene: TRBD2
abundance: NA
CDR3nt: TGTGCCAGCAGGATCGGGACTAGCGGCCTCGTTGAGACCCAGTACTTC
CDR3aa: CASRIGTSGLVETQYF

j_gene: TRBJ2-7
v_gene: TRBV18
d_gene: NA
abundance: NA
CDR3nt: TGTGCCAGCTCACTATTGCAACAGGGATCATACGAGCAGTACTTC
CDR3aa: CASSLLQQGSYEQYF

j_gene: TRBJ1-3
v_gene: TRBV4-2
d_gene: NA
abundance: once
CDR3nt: TGTGCCAGCAGCCAAGTAATGGGAACAGGCCTGTCGAGCTCTGGAAACACCATATATTTT
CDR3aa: CASSQVMGTGLSSSGNTIYF

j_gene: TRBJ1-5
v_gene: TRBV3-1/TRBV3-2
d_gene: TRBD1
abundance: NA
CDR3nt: TGTGCCAGCAGCCCCGGACAGGGACGGCAGCCCCAGCATTTT
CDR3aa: CASSPGQGRQPQHF

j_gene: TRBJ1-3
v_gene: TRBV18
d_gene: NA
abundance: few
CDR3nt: TGTGCCAGCTCACCAAAGACAGACCCCTCTGGAAACACCATATATTTT
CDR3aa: CASSPKTDPSGNTIYF

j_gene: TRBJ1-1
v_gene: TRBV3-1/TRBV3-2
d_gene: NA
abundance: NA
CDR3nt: TGTGCCAGCAGGGGGCCGGTGAACACTGAAGCTTTCTTT
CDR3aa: CASRGPVNTEAFF

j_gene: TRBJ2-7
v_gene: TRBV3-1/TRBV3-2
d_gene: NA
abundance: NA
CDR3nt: TGTGCCAGCAGCCAAGTATTCCACAGGACCTACGAGCAGTACTTC
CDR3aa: CASSQVFHRTYEQYF

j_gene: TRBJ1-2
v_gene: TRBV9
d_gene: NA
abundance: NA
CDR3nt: TGTGCCAGCAGCCCCCATGAGGGGATAGGCTACACCTTC
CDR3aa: CASSPHEGIGYTF

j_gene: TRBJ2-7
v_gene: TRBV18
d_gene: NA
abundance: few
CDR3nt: TGTGCCAGCTCACCACTGCAGGCGTCCTACGAGCAGTACTTC
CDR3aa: CASSPLQASYEQYF

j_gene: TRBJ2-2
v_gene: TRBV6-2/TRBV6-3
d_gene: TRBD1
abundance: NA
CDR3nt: TGTGCCAGCAGCTCGGACAGGGTAACCGGGGAGCTGTTTTTT
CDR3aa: CASSSDRVTGELFF

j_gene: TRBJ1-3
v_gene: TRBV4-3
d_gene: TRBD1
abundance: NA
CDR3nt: TGCGCCAGCAGTCCCCACGCCCGCTTCGGGACAGGGGGAAACACCATATATTTT
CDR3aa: CASSPHARFGTGGNTIYF

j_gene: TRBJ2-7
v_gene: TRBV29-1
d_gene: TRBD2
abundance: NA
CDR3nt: TGCAGCGTTGGCGAGCGGGGGGAATTCTACGAGCAGTACTTC
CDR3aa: CSVGERGEFYEQYF

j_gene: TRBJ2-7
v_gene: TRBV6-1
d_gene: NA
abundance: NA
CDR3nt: TGTGCCAGCAGTGATTTGCGGGCTGGGTACGAGCAGTACTTC
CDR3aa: CASSDLRAGYEQYF

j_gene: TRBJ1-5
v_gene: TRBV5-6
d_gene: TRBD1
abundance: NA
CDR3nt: TGTGCCAGCAGCTTCCAGGGGGCAAATTTCGGGCGTCAGCCCCAGCATTTT
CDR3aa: CASSFQGANFGRQPQHF

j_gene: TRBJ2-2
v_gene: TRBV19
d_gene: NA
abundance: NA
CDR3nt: TGTGCCAGTAAACCCCAGGGCGAAACCGGGGAGCTGTTTTTT
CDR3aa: CASKPQGETGELFF

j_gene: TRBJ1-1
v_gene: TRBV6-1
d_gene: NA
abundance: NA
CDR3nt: TGTGCCAGCAGTGAAGCGGGGGGGGAGAAAGCTTTCTTT
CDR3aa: CASSEAGGEKAFF

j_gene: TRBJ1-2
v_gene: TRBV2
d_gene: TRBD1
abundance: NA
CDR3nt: TGTGCCAGCAGCAGTACGACAGGGTCAGTTGGCTACACCTTC
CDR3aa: CASSSTTGSVGYTF

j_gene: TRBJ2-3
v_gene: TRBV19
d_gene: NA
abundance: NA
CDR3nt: TGTGCCAGTAGTAACAAAGGGGGTCCCCAGGGGGATACGCAGTATTTT
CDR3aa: CASSNKGGPQGDTQYF

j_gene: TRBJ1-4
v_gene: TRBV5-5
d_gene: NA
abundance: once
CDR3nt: TGTGCCAGCAGCTTGGGGGACGTCGGTGGGGAAAAACTGTTTTTT
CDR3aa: CASSLGDVGGEKLFF

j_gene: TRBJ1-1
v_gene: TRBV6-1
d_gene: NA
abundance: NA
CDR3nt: TGTGCCAGCAGTCAAACACTGAACACTGAAGCTTTCTTT
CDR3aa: CASSQTLNTEAFF

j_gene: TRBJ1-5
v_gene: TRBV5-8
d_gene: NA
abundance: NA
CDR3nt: TGTGCCAGCAGCTCCGAAATCTCGCAGCCCCAGCATTTT
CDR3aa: CASSSEISQPQHF

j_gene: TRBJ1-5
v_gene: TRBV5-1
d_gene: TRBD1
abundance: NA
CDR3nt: TGCGCCAGCAGCGAAACCCAGGGGGCAGGGCAGCCCCAGCATTTT
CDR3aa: CASSETQGAGQPQHF

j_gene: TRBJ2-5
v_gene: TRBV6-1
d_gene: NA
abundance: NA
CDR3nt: TGTGCCAGCAGTGAACGAACTAGCTGGCAAGAGACCCAGTACTTC
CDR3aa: CASSERTSWQETQYF